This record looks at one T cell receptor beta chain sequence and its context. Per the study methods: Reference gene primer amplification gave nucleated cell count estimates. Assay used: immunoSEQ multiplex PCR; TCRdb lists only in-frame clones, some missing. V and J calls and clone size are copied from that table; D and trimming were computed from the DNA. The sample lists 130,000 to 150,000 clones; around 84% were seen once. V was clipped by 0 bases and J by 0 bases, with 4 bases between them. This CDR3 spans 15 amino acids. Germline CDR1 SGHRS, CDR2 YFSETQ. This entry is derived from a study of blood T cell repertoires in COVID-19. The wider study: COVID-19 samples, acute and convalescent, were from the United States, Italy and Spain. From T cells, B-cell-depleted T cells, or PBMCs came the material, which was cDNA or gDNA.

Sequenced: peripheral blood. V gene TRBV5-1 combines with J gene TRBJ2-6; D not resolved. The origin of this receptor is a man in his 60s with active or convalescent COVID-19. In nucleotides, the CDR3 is TGCGCCAGCAGCTTGGACAGCTCTGGGGCCAACGTCCTGACTTTC. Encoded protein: CASSLDSSGANVLTF.